This T cell receptor beta chain was captured in a study of blood T cells in healthy people across ages. Notes on the study in general: Long-lived and aged donors differed, with more naive CD4+ cells and higher diversity in the long-lived.

In regard to this clonotype: The antigen remains unidentified.

The authors ran a second PCR of roughly 7 to 11 cycles using a sample-barcoded 5' primer and a J-beta primer mix. Using its own MiXCR run on the 5' RACE reads, TCRdb lists one record per CDR3 protein. The sample lists fewer than 600,000 distinct CDR3 sequences, 25% to 35% seen once, with approximately 3.6% in the top ten. Per germline, CDR1 SGHTA and CDR2 FQGNSA. The CDR3 covers 15 residues. The V gene lost 4 bases and the J gene lost 1 base, with 14 bases spanning the gap. These sequences were also reported in another study, on T cells of mothers and their children.

Sequencing was carried out using blood. This TCR came from a boy aged 2 to 9 in good health. The chain carries TRBV7-2 and TRBJ2-7; TRBD1 or TRBD2 may be the D gene (5 bases each). The CDR3 DNA reads TGTGCCAGCAGCTCCGGGGCGGCCCTTTCCTACGAGCAGTACTTC. Translating it yields CASSSGAALSYEQYF.